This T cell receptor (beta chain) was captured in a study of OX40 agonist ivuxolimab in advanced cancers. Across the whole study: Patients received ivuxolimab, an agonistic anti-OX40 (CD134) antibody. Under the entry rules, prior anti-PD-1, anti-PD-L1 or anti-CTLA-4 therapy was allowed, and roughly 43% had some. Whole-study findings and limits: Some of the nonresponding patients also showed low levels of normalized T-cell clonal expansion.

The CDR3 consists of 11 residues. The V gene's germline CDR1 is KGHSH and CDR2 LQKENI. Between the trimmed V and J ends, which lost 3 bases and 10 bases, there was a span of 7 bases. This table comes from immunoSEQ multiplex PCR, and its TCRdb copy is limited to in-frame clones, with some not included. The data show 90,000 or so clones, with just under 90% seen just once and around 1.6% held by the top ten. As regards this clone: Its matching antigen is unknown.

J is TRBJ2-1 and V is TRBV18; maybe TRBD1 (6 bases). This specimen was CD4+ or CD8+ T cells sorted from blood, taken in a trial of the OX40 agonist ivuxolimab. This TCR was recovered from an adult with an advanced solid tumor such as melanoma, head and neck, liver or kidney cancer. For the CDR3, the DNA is TGTGCCAGCTCACCCGGACAGGAGCAGTTCTTC. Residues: CASSPGQEQFF.